This section outlines one T cell receptor beta chain sequence together with its context. Its antigen is unidentified. This record belongs to a study of cytomegalovirus exposure and HLA in healthy donors. Study-wide results and caveats: Later analysis found that TCR beta chains associated with HLA were more clonally expanded than other, equally common chains.

Each donor was nominally healthy when sampled (though unrecorded immune exposures were likely). PCR was performed using 60 Vbeta and 13 Jbeta primers. In the authors' methods: It was a later analysis that counted approximately 81 million unique TCR beta chains, of which 9.5 million to 14 million were shared. Some clones are missing from TCRdb's copy, which holds only in-frame ones; the method was immunoSEQ multiplex PCR. V and J calls and clone size are copied from that table; D and trimming were computed from the DNA. In the table there are about 91,000 clones, about two thirds of which are singletons. Trimming stripped 3 bases from V and 0 bases from J, with 8 bases between. The CDR3 is made up of 14 amino acids. Per the germline V gene, CDR1 is SEHNR and CDR2 is FQNEAQ (reference sequence).

The chain combines TRBV7-9 with TRBJ1-1; D call uncertain. The clonotype originates from a human donor in good health. The sequencing sample was made of PBMCs. CDR3 region: CASSFPGLNTEAFF. CDR3 DNA sequence: TGTGCCAGCAGCTTCCCAGGCTTGAACACTGAAGCTTTCTTT.